Below, 10 T cell receptor beta chains from the same sample are listed, as sequenced in a study of patients and donors after allogeneic stem cell transplantation. TCRdb ran MiXCR on the RT-PCR reads and lists one entry per CDR3 protein. The sample carries 400,000 to 450,000 distinct CDR3 sequences, 15% to 20% recorded once. The sequenced sample consisted of blood, either unsorted or a sorted T cell fraction (not recorded which). These receptors came from a human donor who was either an allogeneic HSCT recipient or a stem cell or donor lymphocyte infusion donor (not recorded which). It is not recorded whose cells these are; they may come from a transplant donor.

This sequence joins TRBV4-1 and TRBJ1-2; no reliable D call. The CDR3 length is 11 residues. V lost 6 bases to trimming and J lost 6 bases, with 8 bases between them. Germline values: CDR1 MGHRA, CDR2 YSYEKL. The CDR3 is CASRVWDGYTF. In nucleotides, the CDR3 is TGCGCCAGCAGGGTCTGGGATGGCTACACCTTC.

This clonotype was observed a handful of times. Relative to the germline gene, one junction end is altered; a read error may explain this. The chain recombines TRBV9 with TRBJ2-2, with TRBD2 identical over 12 bases. The CDR3 covers 16 residues. CDR1 is SGDLS and CDR2 is YYNGEE in the germline V gene. CDR3 nucleotide sequence: TGTGCCAGCAGCGATAGGACTAGCGGGAACTCCGGGGAGCTGTTTTTT. As protein: CASSDRTSGNSGELFF.

This clonotype was counted only a few times. This chain links TRBV10-3 with TRBJ2-2; D ambiguous. V was clipped by 6 bases and J by 1 base, with 6 bases between them. In germline, CDR1 is ENHRY, CDR2 SYGVKD. This CDR3 has 13 amino acids. CDR3 coding DNA: TGTGCCATCAGCCCCATGAACACCGGGGAGCTGTTTTTT. It specifies CAISPMNTGELFF.

This chain links TRBV12-3 or TRBV12-4 with TRBJ1-6; D is uncertain. V lost 6 bases to trimming and J lost 10 bases, with 19 bases between them. The CDR3 runs to 15 residues. CDR3: CASSKGTKRGSPLHF. The DNA for the CDR3 is TGTGCCAGCAGCAAGGGTACAAAGAGAGGGTCACCCCTCCACTTT.

DNA for the CDR3: TGTGCCAGCAGTTTTGGACAGGGGAAGGTGCAGTACTTC. Amino acid sequence: CASSFGQGKVQYF. V is TRBV12-3 or TRBV12-4 and J is TRBJ2-7, with 9 bases that match TRBD1. The CDR3 sequence is 13 residues long. V trimming: 3 bases; J trimming: 9 bases; junction bases outside the gene matches: 6.

This clonotype has just a few counts. This sequence joins TRBV20-1 and TRBJ2-5, with 7 bases identical to TRBD1. V gave up 6 bases and J gave up 4 bases; unmatched junction bases: 14. Germline V CDR1 and CDR2: DFQATT, SNEGSKA (reference sequence). The CDR3 is 15 residues long. The CDR3 bases are TGCAGTGCCCCATTGACAGGGCGGACGGGAGAGACCCAGTACTTC. The encoded protein is CSAPLTGRTGETQYF.

This clonotype was detected only a few times. The chain couples TRBV7-3 to TRBJ2-7, with 9 positions matching TRBD1. Germline CDR1 SGHTA, CDR2 FQGTGA. V was pared by 0 bases and J by 6 bases, with 9 bases of the junction left unmatched. The CDR3 has 16 amino acids. For the CDR3, the DNA is TGTGCCAGCAGCTTAACGTCAGAAACAGGGGGCTTCGAGCAGTACTTC. Amino acid sequence: CASSLTSETGGFEQYF.

This clonotype was seen a few times. The J gene is TRBJ2-3, the V gene TRBV12-5, with D unclear. The germline V gene encodes CDR1 LGHNT and CDR2 FRNRAP. This CDR3 region has 14 residues. Trimming pared 0 bases from V and 0 bases from J, leaving 4 bases between. The CDR3 nucleotides are TGTGCTAGTGGTTTGGTTCCGAGCACAGATACGCAGTATTTT. It yields the protein CASGLVPSTDTQYF.

There are a few counts of this clonotype. This sequence joins TRBV20-1 and TRBJ2-1, with 14 bases aligning to TRBD2. V lost 3 bases, J lost 9 bases, and 4 bases stayed unmatched. This CDR3 has 14 amino acids. The V gene's germline CDR1 is DFQATT and CDR2 SNEGSKA (reference sequence). CDR3 protein: CSARGTSGSGEQFF. Here the CDR3 DNA reads TGCAGTGCTAGGGGGACTAGCGGGAGCGGTGAGCAGTTCTTC.

There are many counts of this clonotype. The chain joins TRBV29-1 to TRBJ1-1; D might be TRBD1 (6 bases). The CDR3 runs to 12 residues. V was clipped by 5 bases and J by 10 bases, with 17 bases between them. The V gene's germline CDR1 is SQVTM and CDR2 ANQGSEA. CDR3 region: CSVLRGGKPAFF. The DNA for the CDR3 is TGCAGCGTTCTCCGCGGGGGCAAACCAGCTTTCTTT.